The T cell receptor beta chain under discussion was sequenced for a study of beta chain features in type 1 diabetes. Overall study: There was similarity between patients and healthy donors in age, gender and cell yields. Study conclusions and caveats: Type 1 diabetes patients had moderately but significantly shorter TCRB CDR3s in all four CD4+ subsets. More deletions and fewer insertions at VDJ junctions were seen in type 1 diabetes patients.

It was one heparinised blood draw, averaging about 110 mL, that each donor gave. This CDR3 spans 12 amino acids. CDR1 is SGHNT, CDR2 YENEEA, per germline. Trimming cost V 10 bases and J 4 bases, with 13 bases left between them. The study reverse transcribed the entire isolated RNA, so it sequenced expressed TCRB transcripts. The data were produced by immunoSEQ multiplex PCR, yet TCRdb's version contains in-frame clones alone and is incomplete. The sample has approximately 15,000 clones, roughly three quarters seen once. A note on this clone: As yet, its antigen is unknown.

This TCR came from a woman younger than 35 with type 1 diabetes. Sequenced sample: stem cell memory CD4+ T cells from blood. The J gene is TRBJ1-1, the V gene TRBV11-3, with D unresolved. The CDR3 spells CATARPSTEAFF. The CDR3 bases are TGTGCCACCGCGCGCCCGAGCACTGAAGCTTTCTTT.